The text below deals with one T cell receptor (beta chain). Antigen specificity is unknown. TCRdb processed the 5' RACE reads anew with MiXCR; each CDR3 protein has one entry. Altogether some 210,000 distinct CDR3 sequences are present, roughly 15% being singletons, with the ten largest covering 40%. V lost 7 bases and J lost 6, with 18 bases in between. The CDR3 contains 14 residues. This sample is drawn from a study of identical twins. General study findings and limits: Conclusions rested on cross-sectional statistics rather than following the same donors.

This same sample was also part of a study on T cells expressing NK-cell markers.

The sequencing input was CD8+ T cells sorted from blood. The sequence was collected from a woman between 18 and 30 years old in good health. The chain has TRBV12-3 or TRBV12-4 and TRBJ1-2, with a weak D call TRBD1 (6 bases). The CDR3 coding sequence is TGTGCCAGCACCGCACAGGGTCCGGGTAATGGCTACACCTTC. Protein product: CASTAQGPGNGYTF.